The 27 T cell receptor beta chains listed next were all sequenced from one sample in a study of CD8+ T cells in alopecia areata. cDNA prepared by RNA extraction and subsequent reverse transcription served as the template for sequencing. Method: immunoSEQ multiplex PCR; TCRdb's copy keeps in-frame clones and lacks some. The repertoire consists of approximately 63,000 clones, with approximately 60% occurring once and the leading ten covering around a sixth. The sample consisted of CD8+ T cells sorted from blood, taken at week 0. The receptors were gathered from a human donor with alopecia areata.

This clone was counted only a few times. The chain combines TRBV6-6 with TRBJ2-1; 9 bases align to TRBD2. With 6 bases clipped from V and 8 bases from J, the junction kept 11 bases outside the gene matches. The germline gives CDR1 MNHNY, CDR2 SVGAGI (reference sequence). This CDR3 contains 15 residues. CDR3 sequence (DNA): TGTGCCAGCAGCTCACCGGGACTAGCCCCCGATGAGCAGTTCTTC. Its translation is CASSSPGLAPDEQFF.

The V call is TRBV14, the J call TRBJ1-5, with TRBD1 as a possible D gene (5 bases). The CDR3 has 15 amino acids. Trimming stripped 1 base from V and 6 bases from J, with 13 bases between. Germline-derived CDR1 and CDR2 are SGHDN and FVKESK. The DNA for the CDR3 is TGTGCCAGCAGCCAAGGCGATGCAGGGATTCAGCCCCAGCATTTT. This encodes CASSQGDAGIQPQHF.

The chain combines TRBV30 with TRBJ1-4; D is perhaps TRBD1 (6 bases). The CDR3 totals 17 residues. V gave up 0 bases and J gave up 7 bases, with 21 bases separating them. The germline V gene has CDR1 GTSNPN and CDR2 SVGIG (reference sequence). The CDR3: CAWSVRNQGPSGEKLFF. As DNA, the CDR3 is TGTGCCTGGAGTGTACGAAATCAGGGGCCTTCAGGTGAAAAACTGTTTTTT.

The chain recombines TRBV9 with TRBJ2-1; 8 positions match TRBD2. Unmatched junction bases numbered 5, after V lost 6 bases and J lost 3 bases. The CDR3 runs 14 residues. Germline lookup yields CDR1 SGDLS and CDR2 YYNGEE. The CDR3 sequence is CASTSGTSYNEQFF. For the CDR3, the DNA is TGTGCCAGCACATCCGGGACTAGCTACAATGAGCAGTTCTTC.

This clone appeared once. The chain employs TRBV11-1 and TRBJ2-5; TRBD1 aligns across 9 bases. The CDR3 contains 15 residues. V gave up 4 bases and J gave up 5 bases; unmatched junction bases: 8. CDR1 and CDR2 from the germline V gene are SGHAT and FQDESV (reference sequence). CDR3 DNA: TGTGCCAGCAGCTCCGGGACAGGGTTTGGGGAGACCCAGTACTTC. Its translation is CASSSGTGFGETQYF.

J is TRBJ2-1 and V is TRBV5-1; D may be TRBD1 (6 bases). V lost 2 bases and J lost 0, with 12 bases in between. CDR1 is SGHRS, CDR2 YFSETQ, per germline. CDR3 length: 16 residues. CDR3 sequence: CASSFRTASSYNEQFF. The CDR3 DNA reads TGCGCCAGCAGCTTCAGGACAGCGAGCTCCTACAATGAGCAGTTCTTC.

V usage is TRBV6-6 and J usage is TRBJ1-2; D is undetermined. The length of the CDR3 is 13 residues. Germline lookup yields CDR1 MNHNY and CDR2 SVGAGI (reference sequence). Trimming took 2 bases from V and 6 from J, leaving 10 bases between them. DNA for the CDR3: TGTGCCAGCAGTTACGGCGGTATAGATGGCTACACCTTC. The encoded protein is CASSYGGIDGYTF.

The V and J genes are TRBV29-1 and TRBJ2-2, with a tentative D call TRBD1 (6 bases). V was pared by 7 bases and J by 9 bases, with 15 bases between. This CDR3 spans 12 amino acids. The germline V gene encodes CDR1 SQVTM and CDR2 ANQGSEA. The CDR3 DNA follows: TGCAGCGCGGGACACCTACCGAGGGAGCTGTTTTTT. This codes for CSAGHLPRELFF.

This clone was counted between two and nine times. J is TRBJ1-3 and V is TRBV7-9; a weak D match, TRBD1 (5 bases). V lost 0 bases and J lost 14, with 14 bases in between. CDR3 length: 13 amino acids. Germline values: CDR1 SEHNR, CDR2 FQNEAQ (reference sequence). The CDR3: CASSLAQVGTLYF. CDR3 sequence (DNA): TGTGCCAGCAGCTTAGCGCAGGTCGGGACTCTATATTTT.

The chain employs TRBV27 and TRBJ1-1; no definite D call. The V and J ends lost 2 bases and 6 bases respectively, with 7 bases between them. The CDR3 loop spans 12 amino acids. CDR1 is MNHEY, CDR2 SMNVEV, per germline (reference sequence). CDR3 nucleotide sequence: TGTGCCAGCAGTTTACCTAGTTCTGAAGCTTTCTTT. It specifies CASSLPSSEAFF.

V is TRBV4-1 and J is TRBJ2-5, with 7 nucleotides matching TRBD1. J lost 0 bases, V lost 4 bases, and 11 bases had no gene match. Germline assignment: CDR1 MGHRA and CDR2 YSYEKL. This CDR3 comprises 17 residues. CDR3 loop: CASSPGTQGEYQETQYF. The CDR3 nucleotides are TGCGCCAGCAGCCCTGGCACCCAGGGGGAGTACCAAGAGACCCAGTACTTC.

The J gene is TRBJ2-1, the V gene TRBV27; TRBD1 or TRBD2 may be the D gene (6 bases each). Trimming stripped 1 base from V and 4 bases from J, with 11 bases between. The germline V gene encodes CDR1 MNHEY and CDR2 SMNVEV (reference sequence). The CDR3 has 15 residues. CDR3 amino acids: CASSLFGGGYNEQFF. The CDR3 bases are TGTGCCAGCAGTTTATTCGGGGGCGGATACAATGAGCAGTTCTTC.

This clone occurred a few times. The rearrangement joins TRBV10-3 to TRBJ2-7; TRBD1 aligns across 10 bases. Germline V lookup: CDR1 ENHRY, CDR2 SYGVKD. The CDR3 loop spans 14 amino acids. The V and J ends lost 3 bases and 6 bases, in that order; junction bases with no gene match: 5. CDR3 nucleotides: TGTGCCATCAGTGAAACCGGGACAGGGGTCGAGCAGTACTTC. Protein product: CAISETGTGVEQYF.

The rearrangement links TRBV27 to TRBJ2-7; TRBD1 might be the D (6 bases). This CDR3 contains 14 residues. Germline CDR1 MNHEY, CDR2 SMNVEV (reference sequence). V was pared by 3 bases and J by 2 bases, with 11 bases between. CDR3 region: CASSFHQGTYEQYF. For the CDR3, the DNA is TGTGCCAGCAGTTTTCATCAGGGGACCTACGAGCAGTACTTC.

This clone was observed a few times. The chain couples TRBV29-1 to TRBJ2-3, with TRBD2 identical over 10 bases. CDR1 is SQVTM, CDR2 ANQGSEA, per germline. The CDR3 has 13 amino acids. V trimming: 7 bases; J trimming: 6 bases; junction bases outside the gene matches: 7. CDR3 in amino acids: CSGSGGAGDTQYF. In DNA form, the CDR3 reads TGCAGCGGAAGCGGGGGGGCCGGGGATACGCAGTATTTT.

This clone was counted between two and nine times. Here the CDR3 DNA reads TGTGCCAGCAGCAGGATACTCAATGAGCAGTTCTTC. Protein sequence: CASSRILNEQFF. J is TRBJ2-1 and V is TRBV28, with D unresolved. The V gene's germline CDR1 is MDHEN and CDR2 SYDVKM. V lost 6 bases and J lost 6, with 9 bases in between. CDR3 length: 12 amino acids.

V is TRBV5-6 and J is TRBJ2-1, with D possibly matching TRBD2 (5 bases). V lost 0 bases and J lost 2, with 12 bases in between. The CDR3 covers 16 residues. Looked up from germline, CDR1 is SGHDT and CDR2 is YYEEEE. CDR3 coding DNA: TGTGCCAGCAGCTTGGGTGGACTCTCCACCTACAATGAGCAGTTCTTC. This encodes CASSLGGLSTYNEQFF. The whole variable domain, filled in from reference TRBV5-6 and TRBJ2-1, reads DAGVTQSPTHLIKTRGQQVTLRCSPKSGHDTVSWYQQALGQGPQFIFQYYEEEERQRGNFPDRFSGHQFPNYSSELNVNALLLGDSALYLCASSLGGLSTYNEQFFGPGTRLTVL.

CDR3 residues: CASSEGPQGAIPGELFF. The CDR3 nucleotides are TGTGCCAGCAGTGAAGGCCCCCAGGGGGCGATTCCCGGGGAGCTGTTTTTT. The genes are TRBV25-1 and TRBJ2-2; 8 positions match TRBD1. The V gene's germline CDR1 is MGHDK and CDR2 SYGVNS. The CDR3 is 17 amino acids. The ends lost 2 bases at V and 6 bases at J; junction bases unmatched: 11.

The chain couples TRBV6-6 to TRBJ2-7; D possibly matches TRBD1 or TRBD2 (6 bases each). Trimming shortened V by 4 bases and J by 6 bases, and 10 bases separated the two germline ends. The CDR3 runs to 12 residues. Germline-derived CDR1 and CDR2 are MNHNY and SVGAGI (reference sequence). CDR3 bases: TGTGCCAGCAGTTCCGAGGGGGGCGAGCAGTACTTC. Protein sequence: CASSSEGGEQYF.

The CDR3 reads CASSEASPSGELFF. The CDR3 region has the DNA TGTGCCAGCAGCGAAGCCAGCCCGTCCGGGGAGCTGTTTTTT. V and J are TRBV4-2 and TRBJ2-2; unclear D gene. V lost 5 bases, J lost 6 bases, and 13 bases lay in between. The CDR3 has 14 amino acids. The germline V gene has CDR1 LGHNA and CDR2 YNFKEQ.

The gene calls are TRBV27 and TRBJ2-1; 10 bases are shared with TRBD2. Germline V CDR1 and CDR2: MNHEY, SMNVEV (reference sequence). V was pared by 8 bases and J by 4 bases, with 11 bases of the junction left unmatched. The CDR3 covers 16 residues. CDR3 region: CASGISSGGGYNEQFF. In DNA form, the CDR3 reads TGTGCCAGCGGGATATCTAGCGGGGGTGGGTACAATGAGCAGTTCTTC.

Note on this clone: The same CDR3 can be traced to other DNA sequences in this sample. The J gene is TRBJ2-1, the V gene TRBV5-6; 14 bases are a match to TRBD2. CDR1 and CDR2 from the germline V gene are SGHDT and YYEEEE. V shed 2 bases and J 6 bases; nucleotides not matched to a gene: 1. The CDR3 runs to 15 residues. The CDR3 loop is CASSLGLAGGNEQFF. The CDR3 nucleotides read TGTGCCAGCAGCTTAGGACTAGCGGGAGGCAATGAGCAGTTCTTC.

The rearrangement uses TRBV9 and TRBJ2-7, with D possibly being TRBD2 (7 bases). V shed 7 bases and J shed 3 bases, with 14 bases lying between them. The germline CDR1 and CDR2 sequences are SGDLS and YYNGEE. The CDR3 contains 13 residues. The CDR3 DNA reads TGTGCCAGCGGGGGGGCCGACTTCTACGAGCAGTACTTC. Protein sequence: CASGGADFYEQYF.

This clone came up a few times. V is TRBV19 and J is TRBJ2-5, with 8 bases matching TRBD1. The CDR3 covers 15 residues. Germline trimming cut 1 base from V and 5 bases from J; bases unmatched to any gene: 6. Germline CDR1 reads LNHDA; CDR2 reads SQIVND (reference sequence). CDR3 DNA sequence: TGTGCCAGTAGTATAGGTGGACAGGGATCCGAGACCCAGTACTTC. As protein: CASSIGGQGSETQYF.

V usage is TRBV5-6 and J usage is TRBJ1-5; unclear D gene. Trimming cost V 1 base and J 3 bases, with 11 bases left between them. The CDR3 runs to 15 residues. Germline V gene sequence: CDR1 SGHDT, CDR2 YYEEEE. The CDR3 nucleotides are TGTGCCAGCAGCTTGTTCCAGGTCTTCAATCAGCCCCAGCATTTT. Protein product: CASSLFQVFNQPQHF.

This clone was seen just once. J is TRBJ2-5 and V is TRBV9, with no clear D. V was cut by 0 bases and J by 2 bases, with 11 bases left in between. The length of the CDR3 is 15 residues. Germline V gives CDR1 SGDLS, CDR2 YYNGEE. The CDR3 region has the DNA TGTGCCAGCAGCGTAGGCGCTGGGGATCAAGAGACCCAGTACTTC. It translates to CASSVGAGDQETQYF.

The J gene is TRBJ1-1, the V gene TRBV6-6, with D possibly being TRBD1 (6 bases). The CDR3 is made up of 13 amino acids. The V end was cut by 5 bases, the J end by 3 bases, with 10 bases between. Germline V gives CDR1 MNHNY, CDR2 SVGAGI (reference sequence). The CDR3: CASSPPGDTEAFF. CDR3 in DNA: TGTGCCAGCAGTCCCCCAGGGGACACTGAAGCTTTCTTT.